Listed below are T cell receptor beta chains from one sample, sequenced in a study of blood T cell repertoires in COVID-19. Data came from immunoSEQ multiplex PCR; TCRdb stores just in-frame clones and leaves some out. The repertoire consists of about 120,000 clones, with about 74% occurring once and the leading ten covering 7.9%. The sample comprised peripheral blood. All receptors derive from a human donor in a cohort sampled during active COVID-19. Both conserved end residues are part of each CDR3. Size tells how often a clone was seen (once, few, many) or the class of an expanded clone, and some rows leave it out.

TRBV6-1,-,CASSVPKGDRGYEQYF
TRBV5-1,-,CASSLGGWDSQVGPLHF
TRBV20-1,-,CSANSAGTQYF
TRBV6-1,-,CASSEALGQGEAFF
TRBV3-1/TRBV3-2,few,CASSLSNEQFF
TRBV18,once,CASSPTGTGRDNYGYTF
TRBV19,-,CASSMGQGEKLFF
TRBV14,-,CASSKEAGALGFDEAFF
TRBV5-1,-,CASSHGTDSYEQYF
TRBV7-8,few,CASSQGGAETQYF
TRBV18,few,CASSPPARNTEAFF
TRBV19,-,CASSINPGSQETQYF
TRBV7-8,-,CASSQLDLTYEQYF